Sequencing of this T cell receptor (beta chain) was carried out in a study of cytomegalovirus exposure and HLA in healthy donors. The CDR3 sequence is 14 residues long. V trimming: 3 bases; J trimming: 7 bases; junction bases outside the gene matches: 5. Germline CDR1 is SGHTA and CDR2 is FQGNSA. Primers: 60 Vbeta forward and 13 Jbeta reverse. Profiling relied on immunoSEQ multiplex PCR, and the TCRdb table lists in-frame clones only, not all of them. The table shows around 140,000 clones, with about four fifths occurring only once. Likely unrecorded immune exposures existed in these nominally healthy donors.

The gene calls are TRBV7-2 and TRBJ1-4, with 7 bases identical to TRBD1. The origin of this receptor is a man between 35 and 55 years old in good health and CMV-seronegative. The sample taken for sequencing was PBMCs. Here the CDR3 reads CASSLGQGVEKLFF. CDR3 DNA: TGTGCCAGCAGCTTGGGGCAGGGGGTTGAAAAACTGTTTTTT.